This T cell receptor beta chain was sequenced during a study of cytomegalovirus exposure and HLA in healthy donors. Study context: For the approximately 400 genotyped donors, over 80% fell within the Caucasian-associated ancestry cluster.

Use of 60 Vbeta and 13 Jbeta primers characterized the PCR. Authors' processing steps: A later analysis tallied about 80 million unique TCR beta chains, approximately 11 million of them shared. The method was immunoSEQ multiplex PCR; TCRdb's version includes in-frame clones alone and lacks a portion of them. V and J calls and clone size are copied from that table; D and trimming were computed from the DNA. The table has about 120,000 clones, roughly 78% seen once. Study-wide results and caveats: The records held CMV serostatus as the only immune exposure information. The authors later linked a missense DCLRE1C variant to TCR beta V- and J-gene trimming.

With regard to this clone: Antigen specificity is unknown.

Trimming pared 0 bases from V and 6 bases from J, leaving 12 bases between. This CDR3 comprises 15 residues. Germline loops: CDR1 LNHNV, CDR2 YYDKDF (reference sequence). The sequence came from a woman in her twenties or thirties in good health and CMV-seropositive. The rearrangement links TRBV15 to TRBJ2-1, with D maybe TRBD1 (6 bases). Source material: PBMCs. The CDR3 sequence: CATSRDYPGANEQFF. DNA for the CDR3: TGTGCCACCAGCAGAGATTACCCAGGGGCCAATGAGCAGTTCTTC.